This T cell receptor (beta chain) is from a study of beta chain features in type 1 diabetes. Study-wide background: Regarding age, gender and cell yields, patients proved similar to healthy donors. All samples yielded around 99 million examined sorted cells. Whole-study findings and limits: Any HLA-type effect on TCRB rearrangement remained unresolved here. Individuals with type 1 diabetes displayed fewer insertions and more deletions at VDJ junctions. Within each of all four CD4+ subsets, Type 1 diabetes patients had TCRB CDR3s that were moderately but significantly shorter.

Only a few counts were recorded for this clone. Its antigen is unidentified. The entirety of the isolated RNA underwent reverse transcription, so expressed TCRB transcripts were sequenced. Assay used: immunoSEQ multiplex PCR; TCRdb lists only in-frame clones, some missing. Altogether around 97,000 clones are present, around 30% being singletons, with the ten largest covering under 0.55%. Germline-derived CDR1 and CDR2 are SGHTA and FQGNSA. V was clipped by 5 bases and J by 0 bases; unmatched bases: 14. This CDR3 has 19 residues. The rearrangement joins TRBV7-2 to TRBJ2-3, with TRBD2 matching 10 bases. This clonotype originated in a woman between 18 and 29 years old with type 1 diabetes. The material sequenced was central memory CD4+ T cells from blood. CDR3 amino acids: CASSGQPSGRGGSTDTQYF. The CDR3 DNA is TGTGCCAGCAGCGGACAACCTAGCGGGAGAGGGGGTAGCACAGATACGCAGTATTTT.